This T cell receptor beta chain was documented in a study of radiotherapy plus CTLA-4 blockade in lung cancer. CDR1 is SGHRS and CDR2 is YFSETQ in the germline V gene. The junction had 27 bases not matched to a gene; V was cut back by 4 bases and J by 12 bases. CDR3 length equals 19 residues. Assay: immunoSEQ multiplex PCR; the TCRdb copy retains only in-frame clones and omits some. This sample has about 45,000 clones, with 73% found just once. Sequenced here: peripheral blood, sampled from a patient treated with radiotherapy plus ipilimumab. The V and J genes are TRBV5-1 and TRBJ1-5; 8 bases are a match to TRBD1. The sequence was obtained from a human donor with non-small cell lung cancer who had a complete response to radiotherapy plus ipilimumab. This CDR3 is CASSLLEDRAVISPRDQHF. The CDR3 DNA sequence: TGCGCCAGCAGCCTCTTGGAGGACAGGGCCGTCATCAGCCCCAGAGACCAGCATTTT.